This entry lists 5 T cell receptor beta chains sequenced from one sample in a study of Tregs in tolerant kidney transplant recipients (dated by TCRdb to about 2019). Libraries came from the immunoSEQ multiplex PCR assay. Drawn from immuneACCESS, this table holds only the in-frame rearrangements with V and J called that TCRdb kept. Clones are partly lost; checked studies trace under half to an unresolved V gene and leave the rest unexplained. The sample table holds roughly 48,000 clones. About 0.85% of the sample belongs to the ten largest clones. Reading the label with the study, this specimen's time point is: blood sample drawn before combined kidney and bone marrow transplant. Sequenced here: CD4+ T cells from blood, sampled before the transplant. Source of these receptors: a human donor who received a combined kidney and bone marrow transplant.

To note about this clone: The read ends 3 residues shy of where the CDR3 ends; the end is completed using the germline J gene. The rearrangement joins TRBV6-2 or TRBV6-3 to TRBJ2-1; 7 bases map to TRBD2. CDR3 length: 13 amino acids. The junction had 7 bases not matched to a gene; V was cut back by 8 bases and J by 6 bases. CDR1 is MNHEY, CDR2 SVGEGT, per germline. CDR3 bases read: TGTGCCAGCCTTTTAGCGGGCATCAATGAG. Translation gives CASLLAGINE. The whole CDR3 region reads CASLLAGINEQFF.

As for this clone: The read comes to an end 3 residues before the CDR3 does, leaving the germline J gene to fill in the end. The chain carries TRBV18 and TRBJ1-1; a weak D match, TRBD1 (5 bases). CDR3 length equals 14 residues. Germline V gives CDR1 KGHSH, CDR2 LQKENI. V lost 5 bases and J lost 1, with 11 bases in between. The CDR3 reads CASSAGGGNTEAFF. Incomplete CDR3 DNA: TGTGCCAGCTCAGCAGGCGGGGGGAACACTGAA.

Remarks on this clone: Coverage ceases 3 residues before the CDR3 finishes, and the germline J gene fills in the end. V gene TRBV19 combines with J gene TRBJ2-1; 10 bases fit TRBD2. The germline V gene has CDR1 LNHDA and CDR2 SQIVND (reference sequence). V gave up 0 bases and J gave up 5 bases; unmatched junction bases: 13. The CDR3 is 19 amino acids. CDR3 residues: CASSIDLMASGSLNNEQFF. The sequenced part of the CDR3 DNA is TGTGCCAGTAGTATAGATCTGATGGCTAGCGGGAGCCTAAACAATGAG.

A remark on this clone: The read stops 3 residues short of the end of the CDR3; the missing end is completed from the germline J gene. V usage is TRBV6-4 and J usage is TRBJ2-1, with 9 bases lining up with TRBD2. CDR1 MRHNA and CDR2 SNTAGT come from the germline V gene. The CDR3 totals 19 residues. V gave up 2 bases and J gave up 7 bases; unmatched junction bases: 18. The CDR3 here is CASSDNSGSDVGAGNEQFF. The CDR3 DNA, read in part, is TGTGCCAGCAGTGACAATAGCGGGAGCGATGTGGGGGCAGGGAATGAG.

Turning to this clone: The CDR3 extends 3 residues past the end of the read, so its final part is completed from the germline J gene. J is TRBJ2-7 and V is TRBV19; a possible D gene is TRBD2 (7 bases). V lost 5 bases and J 2 bases, leaving 13 bases between the germline ends. This CDR3 comprises 14 residues. Germline values: CDR1 LNHDA, CDR2 SQIVND (reference sequence). CDR3 in amino acids: CASSVGGHTYEQYF. The sequenced CDR3 bases are TGTGCCAGTAGTGTGGGGGGGCATACCTACGAG.